This TCR beta chain was captured by sequencing in a study of blood T cell repertoires in COVID-19. In the study overall: Samples of COVID-19 (acute and convalescent) were obtained from the United States, Italy and Spain. Sample material is recorded as cDNA or gDNA derived from T cells, B-cell-depleted T cells, or PBMCs.

Original methodology: Amplification from reference gene primers served as the basis for estimated nucleated cell counts. The table came from immunoSEQ multiplex PCR; TCRdb's copy has only in-frame clones and leaves some out. The V and J calls and clone size were taken over from that table, and D and trimming were inferred from the DNA. This sample carries 300,000 to 400,000 clones, roughly 88% of them seen once, and the ten largest clones take around 0.91%. The study drew participants aged about 18 to 95 years from fewer than 30 US areas. J was trimmed by 1 base and V by 6 bases; bases with no gene match: 4. The CDR3 spans 15 residues. From germline, CDR1 is KGHSH and CDR2 LQKENI.

Specimen: PBMCs or T cells enriched from blood (not recorded which). The origin of this receptor is a woman in her thirties with acute COVID-19. The chain combines TRBV18 with TRBJ2-5, with 11 bases identical to TRBD1. As DNA, the CDR3 is TGTGCCAGCTCGGGACAGGGGGGCCTCCAAGAGACCCAGTACTTC. This translates into CASSGQGGLQETQYF.